This TCR beta chain was sequenced for a study of cytomegalovirus exposure and HLA in healthy donors. Study-level information: Unique TCRs from HLA-typed donors, around 79 million of them, were held in an early data release.

Study-wide results and caveats: About 87% or about 30% of the time was how often most TCR beta V segments were productive, according to an earlier analysis. Follow-up analysis later connected one missense variant in DCLRE1C with trimming of TCR beta V- and J-genes.

PCR was performed using 60 Vbeta and 13 Jbeta primers. The table came from immunoSEQ multiplex PCR; TCRdb's copy has only in-frame clones and leaves some out. The sample consists of around 210,000 clones, approximately 85% of them appearing once. This clone has a single count. Antigen unknown. Sequencing was done on a sample of PBMCs. The sequence was obtained from a girl aged 2 to 10 in good health and CMV-seronegative.

In DNA, the CDR3 is TGTGCCAGCGGGACACAGGGAGATCAGCCCCAGCATTTT. Encoded protein: CASGTQGDQPQHF. The rearrangement joins TRBV6-1 to TRBJ1-5; a weak D match, TRBD1 (6 bases). The CDR3 totals 13 residues. Trimming stripped 8 bases from V and 5 bases from J, with 13 bases between. The V gene's germline CDR1 is MNHNS and CDR2 SASEGT.